Presented here are 18 T cell receptor beta chains from one specimen sequenced in a study of shared T cell receptors in the human thymus. Data came from immunoSEQ multiplex PCR; TCRdb stores just in-frame clones and leaves some out. Found here are roughly 500,000 clones, more than 75% of them singletons; the top ten hold about 0.013%. The data also belong to a second study, concerning human thymus T cells.

The sample taken for sequencing was thymocytes. Receptor source: a boy younger than two with a congenital heart defect.

The sample holds a few counts of this clone. The gene calls are TRBV27 and TRBJ2-1; possibly TRBD2 for D (6 bases). Germline V gene lookup returns CDR1 MNHEY and CDR2 SMNVEV (reference sequence). The germline V and J ends were trimmed by 0 bases and 5 bases, with 11 bases remaining between them. This CDR3 contains 15 residues. CDR3 bases: TGTGCCAGCAGTTTATCGGGTAGCGGCCACAATGAGCAGTTCTTC. Its translation: CASSLSGSGHNEQFF.

This clone is a singleton in its sample. V usage is TRBV6-6 and J usage is TRBJ2-1, with TRBD2 matching 9 bases. Germline V gene sequence: CDR1 MNHNY, CDR2 SVGAGI (reference sequence). V lost 0 bases, J lost 6 bases, and 6 bases stayed unmatched. The CDR3 runs 16 residues. DNA for the CDR3: TGTGCCAGCAGTTACTCGAGTGGGACTAGCCCCAATGAGCAGTTCTTC. Its translation: CASSYSSGTSPNEQFF.

This sequence joins TRBV28 and TRBJ1-1; TRBD1 might be the D (5 bases). With 4 bases removed from V and 1 base from J, the gap between germline ends came to 25 bases. The germline V gene has CDR1 MDHEN and CDR2 SYDVKM. CDR3 length: 19 amino acids. The DNA of the CDR3 is TGTGCCAGCAGTTCCGAGTCCGACAGCCGCCCGGGGGGGAACACTGAAGCTTTCTTT. It yields the protein CASSSESDSRPGGNTEAFF. Together with reference TRBV28 and TRBJ1-1, the CDR3 gives the full variable domain: DVKVTQSSRYLVKRTGEKVFLECVQDMDHENMFWYRQDPGLGLRLIYFSYDVKMKEKGDIPEGYSVSREKKERFSLILESASTNQTSMYLCASSSESDSRPGGNTEAFFGQGTRLTVV.

In this sample, this clone turned up a few times. The rearrangement joins TRBV29-1 to TRBJ1-1, with D possibly TRBD1 on 6 matching bases. V was cut by 0 bases and J by 6 bases, with 17 bases left in between. The germline V gene encodes CDR1 SQVTM and CDR2 ANQGSEA. CDR3 length: 15 residues. In DNA form, the CDR3 reads TGCAGCGTTGAAGATCTAGCAGGGGCGAGGCCTGAAGCTTTCTTT. Translation gives CSVEDLAGARPEAFF.

The rearrangement uses TRBV6-5 and TRBJ2-7; 8 nucleotides line up with TRBD2. Germline values: CDR1 MNHEY, CDR2 SVGAGI. J gave up 7 bases and V 5 bases, and 13 bases lay outside the gene matches. This CDR3 has 15 residues. The CDR3 sequence: CASSSGGTRGKEQYF. The CDR3 DNA follows: TGTGCCAGCAGTAGCGGCGGGACTAGGGGAAAAGAGCAGTACTTC.

The table lists this clone with a count of one. The chain combines TRBV6-1 with TRBJ1-2; D gene unclear. Germline lookup yields CDR1 MNHNS and CDR2 SASEGT. This CDR3 is 13 amino acids long. V gave up 3 bases and J gave up 8 bases, with 13 bases separating them. The CDR3 loop reads CASSDSRRYGYTF. The CDR3 DNA sequence: TGTGCCAGCAGTGATTCCCGGAGGTACGGCTACACCTTC.

V is TRBV6-5 and J is TRBJ2-7; 8 bases fit TRBD2. The trim removed 0 bases at V and 2 bases at J, leaving 0 bases unmatched. Germline CDR1 is MNHEY and CDR2 is SVGAGI. The CDR3 is 14 residues long. The CDR3 DNA sequence: TGTGCCAGCAGTTACTCAGCGGGAGCCTACGAGCAGTACTTC. This translates into CASSYSAGAYEQYF.

The V call is TRBV7-9, the J call TRBJ2-5; 8 bases align to TRBD2. The V gene end was trimmed by 3 bases and the J gene end by 3 bases; junction bases not matched to a gene: 3. The germline V gene has CDR1 SEHNR and CDR2 FQNEAQ (reference sequence). This CDR3 has 14 residues. This CDR3 reads CASSFGTREETQYF. The DNA of the CDR3 is TGTGCCAGCAGCTTTGGGACTAGGGAAGAGACCCAGTACTTC.

The rearrangement uses TRBV5-8 and TRBJ2-7; D possibly corresponds to TRBD1 (6 bases). The length of the CDR3 is 17 residues. V lost 6 bases to trimming and J lost 4 bases, with 26 bases between them. Looked up from germline, CDR1 is SGHTS and CDR2 is YDEGEE. The CDR3 nucleotides read TGTGCCAGCAAGGGGGTCTTCCGCTCCTATCATTTTTACGAGCAGTACTTC. It specifies CASKGVFRSYHFYEQYF.

The rearrangement joins TRBV19 to TRBJ2-7; 9 bases align to TRBD2. CDR3 length: 17 amino acids. The V and J ends lost 4 bases and 4 bases, in that order; junction bases with no gene match: 14. The germline V gene has CDR1 LNHDA and CDR2 SQIVND (reference sequence). CDR3 DNA sequence: TGTGCCAGTAGTACAAAGCGGGAGGATTGGCGGACTTACGAGCAGTACTTC. Translated: CASSTKREDWRTYEQYF.

CDR3 sequence reads: CASSVGGLAYEQYF. DNA for the CDR3: TGTGCCAGCAGCGTAGGGGGACTAGCCTACGAGCAGTACTTC. The rearrangement links TRBV9 to TRBJ2-7; 8 nucleotides agree with TRBD2. The V gene's germline CDR1 is SGDLS and CDR2 YYNGEE. Germline trimming cut 0 bases from V and 2 bases from J; bases unmatched to any gene: 1. This CDR3 spans 14 amino acids.

The chain links TRBV10-3 to TRBJ2-7, with D hard to call. Germline loops: CDR1 ENHRY, CDR2 SYGVKD. V was pared by 0 bases and J by 1 base, with 7 bases between. CDR3 length: 14 amino acids. The CDR3 loop is CAISESLRSYEQYF. CDR3 DNA: TGTGCCATCAGTGAGTCGCTGCGGTCCTACGAGCAGTACTTC.

The chain links TRBV4-3 to TRBJ2-2; 8 bases match TRBD2. Per the germline V gene, CDR1 is LGHNA and CDR2 is YSLEER. CDR3 length: 19 amino acids. Unmatched junction bases numbered 11, after V lost 0 bases and J lost 2 bases. The DNA of the CDR3 is TGCGCCAGCAGCCAAGATCGGGGGGGGGCGGGAGCCAACACCGGGGAGCTGTTTTTT. Residues: CASSQDRGGAGANTGELFF.

The chain combines TRBV2 with TRBJ2-4; D is perhaps TRBD2 (5 bases). Trimming removed 8 bases from V and 5 bases from J, with 10 bases in between. This CDR3 region has 12 residues. Per the germline V gene, CDR1 is SNHLY and CDR2 is FYNNEI. For the CDR3, the DNA is TGTGCCAGCGTTACTAGGGAAAACATTCAGTACTTC. Translated: CASVTRENIQYF.

The chain is built from TRBV27 and TRBJ1-2, with 10 bases aligning to TRBD1. The CDR3 is 17 residues long. J gave up 3 bases and V 4 bases, and 11 bases lay outside the gene matches. Germline values: CDR1 MNHEY, CDR2 SMNVEV (reference sequence). In DNA, the CDR3 is TGTGCCAGCAGTTCATATCCCGGGACAGGGGTGGACTATGGCTACACCTTC. This gives the protein CASSSYPGTGVDYGYTF.

The chain joins TRBV5-6 to TRBJ2-4, with TRBD2 matching over 9 bases. From germline, CDR1 is SGHDT and CDR2 YYEEEE. The length of the CDR3 is 19 residues. Losses at the gene ends were 0 bases for V and 6 bases for J; bases not matched to a gene: 16. The CDR3 reads CASSLVPREGPRGSNIQYF. DNA for the CDR3: TGTGCCAGCAGCTTGGTTCCGCGGGAGGGCCCTCGGGGTTCAAACATTCAGTACTTC.

The rearrangement joins TRBV4-3 to TRBJ2-1, with 13 bases matching TRBD2. Germline CDR1 and CDR2: LGHNA and YSLEER. This CDR3 comprises 21 residues. V dropped 3 bases and J dropped 0; count of bases not matched to a gene: 14. CDR3 in amino acids: CASSQPNPGTSGTSSYNEQFF. The CDR3 DNA follows: TGCGCCAGCAGCCAGCCGAACCCCGGGACTAGCGGGACCAGCTCCTACAATGAGCAGTTCTTC.

A single count supports this clone. The chain links TRBV30 to TRBJ1-2, with D tentatively TRBD1 (6 bases). Trimming pared 3 bases from V and 5 bases from J, leaving 16 bases between. This CDR3 is built from 14 residues. In germline, CDR1 is GTSNPN, CDR2 SVGIG (reference sequence). CDR3 nucleotide sequence: TGTGCCTGGAGGGCCCAGGACAGCTTATATGGCTACACCTTC. It encodes CAWRAQDSLYGYTF.